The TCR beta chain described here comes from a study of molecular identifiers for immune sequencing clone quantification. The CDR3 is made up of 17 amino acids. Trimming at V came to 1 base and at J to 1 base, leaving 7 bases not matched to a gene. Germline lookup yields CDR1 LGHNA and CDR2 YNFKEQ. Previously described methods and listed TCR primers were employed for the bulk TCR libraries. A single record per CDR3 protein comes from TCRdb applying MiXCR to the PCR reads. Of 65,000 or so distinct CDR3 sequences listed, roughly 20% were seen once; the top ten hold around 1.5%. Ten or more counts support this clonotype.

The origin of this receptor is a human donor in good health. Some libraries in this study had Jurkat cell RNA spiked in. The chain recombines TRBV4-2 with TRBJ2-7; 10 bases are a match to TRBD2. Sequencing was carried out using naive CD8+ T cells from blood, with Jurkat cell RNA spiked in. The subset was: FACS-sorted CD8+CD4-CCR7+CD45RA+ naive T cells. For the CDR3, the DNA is TGTGCCAGCAGCCAAGCTTGGGGGACTAGCGCGTCCTACGAGCAGTACTTC. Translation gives CASSQAWGTSASYEQYF.